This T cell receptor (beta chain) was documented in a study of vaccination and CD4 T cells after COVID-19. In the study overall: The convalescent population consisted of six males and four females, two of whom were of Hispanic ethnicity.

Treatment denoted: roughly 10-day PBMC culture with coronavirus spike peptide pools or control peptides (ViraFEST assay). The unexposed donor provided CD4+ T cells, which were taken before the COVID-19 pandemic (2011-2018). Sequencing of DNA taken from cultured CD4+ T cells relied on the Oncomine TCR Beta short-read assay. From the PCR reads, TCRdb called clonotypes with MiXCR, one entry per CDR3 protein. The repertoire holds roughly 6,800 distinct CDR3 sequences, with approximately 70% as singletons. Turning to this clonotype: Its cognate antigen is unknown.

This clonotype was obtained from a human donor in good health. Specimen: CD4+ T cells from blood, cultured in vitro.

The CDR3 DNA follows: TGCAGTGCTAGACCGTCCGGGGGCGGGAGGACCACAGATACGCAGTATTTT. Protein: CSARPSGGGRTTDTQYF. This chain links TRBV20-1 with TRBJ2-3; 8 bases are a match to TRBD2. Unmatched junction bases numbered 12, after V lost 2 bases and J lost 2 bases. CDR3 length: 17 amino acids. CDR1 is DFQATT and CDR2 is SNEGSKA in the germline V gene (reference sequence).